This T cell receptor beta chain came from a study of Ad26.COV2.S vaccination and SARS-CoV-2 variants. Across the study: Donor joined the COV1001 Ad26.COV2.S trial arm.

The assay was immunoSEQ multiplex PCR, and TCRdb's table has in-frame clones only and misses some. The table has about 320,000 clones, roughly 80% seen once. Study findings and constraints: Participants in the vaccine arm had higher spike-specific TCR breadth; placebo recipients had lower.

The germline gives CDR1 SNHLY, CDR2 FYNNEI. Trimming shortened V by 8 bases and J by 2 bases, and 15 bases separated the two germline ends. The CDR3 has 14 amino acids. In the case of this clone: Its antigen is currently unknown.

The treatment here: 15 to 20 received Ad26.COV2.S at low or high dose, single or two shots; 5 received placebo; per-sample allocation not given. Samples were taken on day 63 after the first vaccine or placebo injection. The clonotype originates from a person aged 18 to 65 who received the Ad26.COV2.S COVID-19 vaccine or a placebo. Specimen: peripheral blood, collected in a trial of Ad26.COV2.S vaccine versus placebo. The rearrangement uses TRBV2 and TRBJ1-1; D gene uncertain. The CDR3 protein is CASGRGVINTEAFF. In DNA, the CDR3 is TGTGCCAGCGGGCGCGGCGTGATTAACACTGAAGCTTTCTTT.